The 18 T cell receptor beta chains below all came from one sample that was sequenced in a study of tumor and adjacent non-tumor tissue in lung cancer. RNA was extracted from bulk tissue without any cell sorting. A modified ARM-PCR protocol with three rounds of nested PCR amplified TCRbeta. TCRdb processed the multiplex PCR reads anew with MiXCR; each CDR3 protein has one entry. The sample consists of approximately 75,000 distinct CDR3 sequences, roughly 80% of them appearing once. The sequenced sample was lung tumor tissue. These receptors originate from a woman aged 45-60 years with non-small cell lung cancer.

This clonotype has only a few counts. The junction shows a germline mismatch at one end, possibly a read error. J is TRBJ2-1 and V is TRBV20-1; no clear D gene. Germline values: CDR1 DFQATT, CDR2 SNEGSKA (reference sequence). This CDR3 has 13 residues. The CDR3: CSASGVMIDGQFF. In DNA form, the CDR3 reads TGTAGTGCTAGTGGGGTTATGATAGATGGGCAGTTCTTC.

Regarding this clonotype: A read error may account for a junction end that differs from germline. V and J are TRBV28 and TRBJ2-3, with D hard to call. Looked up from germline, CDR1 is MDHEN and CDR2 is SYDVKM. CDR3 size: 14 residues. The CDR3 spells CACSSSYAENTQYF. Here the CDR3 DNA reads TGTGCCTGCAGTTCGTCTTACGCGGAAAATACGCAGTATTTT.

V is TRBV6-5 and J is TRBJ2-7; D not certain. This CDR3 comprises 12 residues. Trimming stripped 10 bases from V and 6 bases from J, with 16 bases between. Germline-derived CDR1 and CDR2 are MNHEY and SVGAGI. CDR3 nucleotide sequence: TGTGCCAAGATGGCGGTCCTCTCCGAGCAGTACTTC. Protein: CAKMAVLSEQYF.

Concerning this clonotype: A read error may account for a junction end that differs from germline. The chain carries TRBV6-5 and TRBJ2-7, with a possible D match to TRBD2 (6 bases). This CDR3 contains 14 residues. CDR1 and CDR2 (germline): MNHEY, SVGAGI. DNA for the CDR3: TGTGTCAGCAATGCCCCATCCGAGACGGGGGTGGAACATTTC. It codes for CVSNAPSETGVEHF.

As for this clonotype: In this CDR3 the conserved last residue, phenylalanine or tryptophan, is missing, so a read error is likely. The CDR3 coding sequence is TGTGCCAGCAGTCTGGTGGGGGGGACAGGGACCTACGAGCAGTACTTA. Encoded protein: CASSLVGGTGTYEQYL. The chain combines TRBV28 with TRBJ2-7; 9 nucleotides match TRBD1. Per the germline V gene, CDR1 is MDHEN and CDR2 is SYDVKM. CDR3 length equals 16 residues. V gave up 5 bases and J gave up 2 bases; unmatched junction bases: 10.

In regard to this clonotype: This may come from a read error, since a much larger clone is one base off. This chain joins TRBV20-1 and TRBJ1-1; D call uncertain. Germline values: CDR1 DFQATT, CDR2 SNEGSKA (reference sequence). This CDR3 contains 15 residues. CDR3 coding DNA: TGCAGTGCTAGAGATAGGTTTGACTCCTACACTGAAGGTTTCTTT. This gives the protein CSARDRFDSYTEGFF.

The chain links TRBV6-1 to TRBJ1-5; 7 nucleotides match TRBD1. The CDR3 has 13 residues. V was clipped by 9 bases and J by 5 bases; unmatched bases: 7. Germline V lookup: CDR1 MNHNS, CDR2 SASEGT. The CDR3: CARRQGSYQPQHF. DNA of the CDR3: TGTGCCAGGAGACAGGGATCATATCAGCCCCAGCATTTT.

Worth noting for this clonotype: Germline is not matched at one junction end, which may reflect a read error. The chain recombines TRBV4-1 with TRBJ1-2; D unclear. The CDR3 consists of 15 residues. Germline V gene lookup returns CDR1 MGHRA and CDR2 YSYEKL. CDR3 sequence (DNA): TGCGCCAGCGGCCAAGATTGGGAGAGGCGTATAGGCTACATCTTC. Amino acid sequence: CASGQDWERRIGYIF.

With respect to this clonotype: The conserved phenylalanine or tryptophan normally closing the CDR3 is absent here, so this likely arose from a read error. The chain uses TRBV5-1 and TRBJ1-6; D unclear. This CDR3 has 15 residues. CDR1 SGHRS and CDR2 YFSETQ come from the germline V gene. This chain's CDR3 is CASNLVQEGGSPLHL. Here the CDR3 DNA reads TGCGCCAGCAACTTGGTCCAAGAAGGTGGTTCACCCCTCCACCTT.

With regard to this clonotype: Relative to the germline gene, one junction end is altered; a read error may explain this. V is TRBV4-1 and J is TRBJ2-1, with TRBD2 matching 7 bases. CDR3 size: 12 residues. The germline V gene encodes CDR1 MGHRA and CDR2 YSYEKL. The CDR3 coding sequence is TGCGCCAGCAACCAAGGGAGGGGTAAGCAGTTCTTC. Its translation: CASNQGRGKQFF.

This clonotype was picked up a small number of times. The V gene is TRBV9, the J gene TRBJ1-4; 8 bases match TRBD1. Germline trimming cut 3 bases from V and 13 bases from J; bases unmatched to any gene: 5. This CDR3 is 12 amino acids long. CDR1 and CDR2 from the germline V gene are SGDLS and YYNGEE. The CDR3 DNA reads TGTGCCAGCAGCGCAGGACAGGGAAGACTGTTTTTT. Protein product: CASSAGQGRLFF.

Regarding this clonotype: The final CDR3 position lacks the conserved phenylalanine or tryptophan, pointing to a likely read error. The chain employs TRBV11-2 and TRBJ2-7; 7 nucleotides match TRBD2. Per germline, CDR1 SGHAT and CDR2 FQNNGV. The CDR3 spans 14 residues. The CDR3 sequence is CASSYGRPSYEQYH. The CDR3 nucleotides are TGTGCCAGTAGCTACGGGAGGCCCTCCTACGAGCAGTACCAC.

As to this clonotype: Its ends do not fully match the called genes, so a read error is possible. The DNA for the CDR3 is TGTACCAGCAGTGAAAGGGTCTCCAGGGAAGACCAGCCCCAGCATTTT. Amino acids: CTSSERVSREDQPQHF. The V and J genes are TRBV6-1 and TRBJ1-5; tentatively, D is TRBD1 (5 bases). Germline loops: CDR1 MNHNS, CDR2 SASEGT. The CDR3 has 16 residues.

This clonotype was picked up a small number of times. This chain links TRBV4-1 with TRBJ2-7; D call uncertain. Trimming left V 9 bases short and J 0 bases short, with 27 bases between. The CDR3 loop spans 18 amino acids. Germline loops: CDR1 MGHRA, CDR2 YSYEKL. The CDR3: CASNQVSPATDSSYEQYF. The CDR3, as DNA: TGCGCCAGTAACCAAGTATCCCCGGCTACTGATAGCTCCTACGAGCAGTACTTC.

Note on this clonotype: One junction end disagrees with the germline gene, perhaps due to a read error. This chain connects TRBV7-8 to TRBJ2-7; D not resolved. This CDR3 has 13 amino acids. CDR1 is SGHVS, CDR2 FQNEAQ, per germline. Here the CDR3 reads CASRPARGYEEYF. CDR3 nucleotides: TGTGCCAGCAGGCCAGCCCGCGGCTACGAGGAGTACTTC.

In the case of this clonotype: This CDR3 is missing its conserved last phenylalanine or tryptophan, likely due to a read error. The chain has TRBV7-8 and TRBJ2-3, with 8 nucleotides matching TRBD2. The CDR3 length is 16 residues. The germline gives CDR1 SGHVS, CDR2 FQNEAQ. For the CDR3, the DNA is TGTGTCAGCAGCTTAGTAGGCGGGAGGCCTACAGATACGCAGTATCTT. Protein product: CVSSLVGGRPTDTQYL.

Concerning this clonotype itself: A much larger clone lies one base from this, so it may be a read error. The V gene is TRBV10-3, the J gene TRBJ1-6, with a tentative D call TRBD1 (6 bases). V gave up 8 bases and J gave up 10 bases, with 18 bases separating them. Germline-derived CDR1 and CDR2 are ENHRY and SYGVKD. The CDR3 runs 14 residues. CDR3 in DNA: TGTGCCATCGGTGCGGGGGGCTCGGACTCACCCCTCCACTTT. Protein product: CAIGAGGSDSPLHF.

As to this clonotype: One end of the junction varies from germline; a read error may be responsible. V usage is TRBV6-1 and J usage is TRBJ2-7, with 7 bases matching TRBD2. Germline V gene sequence: CDR1 MNHNS, CDR2 SASEGT. The CDR3 sequence is 20 residues long. The CDR3 loop is CASSELLEGRGSLPSYEQYF. DNA of the CDR3: TGTGCTAGCAGTGAATTACTGGAGGGGCGGGGGAGCCTCCCCTCCTACGAGCAGTACTTC.